This T cell receptor beta chain was retrieved from a study of CD8 T cells in ankylosing spondylitis. Overall study results and limits: Clones linked to disease, bearing a CD8+ phenotype, were relatively rare in peripheral blood. Some motif variants had been reported before (in reactive arthritis synovial fluid and blood). Researchers reportedly found disease-linked clones significantly enriched in matched ankylosing spondylitis synovial fluid. Ankylosing spondylitis blood appeared to carry a characteristic TCR beta motif of several highly homologous variants.

In its sample, this clonotype was seen many times. Its antigen is as yet unknown. The TCR beta libraries were generated through quantitative 5'-RACE incorporating molecular barcodes. TCRdb itself ran the 5' RACE reads through MiXCR, one entry per CDR3 protein. There are about 220,000 distinct CDR3 sequences in the sample; more than 5.5% occur only once, and over 12% lies in the top ten. The specimen was blood, either unsorted or a sorted T cell fraction (not recorded which). The TCR originated in a male donor with ankylosing spondylitis.

CDR3 loop: CSAEGRSSTDTQYF. The CDR3 coding sequence is TGCAGTGCCGAGGGGCGGAGTAGCACAGATACGCAGTATTTT. The chain couples TRBV20-1 to TRBJ2-3, with D possibly being TRBD1 or TRBD2 (5 bases each). Trimming took 6 bases from V and 0 from J, leaving 13 bases between them. The CDR3 has 14 amino acids. From germline, CDR1 is DFQATT and CDR2 SNEGSKA (reference sequence).